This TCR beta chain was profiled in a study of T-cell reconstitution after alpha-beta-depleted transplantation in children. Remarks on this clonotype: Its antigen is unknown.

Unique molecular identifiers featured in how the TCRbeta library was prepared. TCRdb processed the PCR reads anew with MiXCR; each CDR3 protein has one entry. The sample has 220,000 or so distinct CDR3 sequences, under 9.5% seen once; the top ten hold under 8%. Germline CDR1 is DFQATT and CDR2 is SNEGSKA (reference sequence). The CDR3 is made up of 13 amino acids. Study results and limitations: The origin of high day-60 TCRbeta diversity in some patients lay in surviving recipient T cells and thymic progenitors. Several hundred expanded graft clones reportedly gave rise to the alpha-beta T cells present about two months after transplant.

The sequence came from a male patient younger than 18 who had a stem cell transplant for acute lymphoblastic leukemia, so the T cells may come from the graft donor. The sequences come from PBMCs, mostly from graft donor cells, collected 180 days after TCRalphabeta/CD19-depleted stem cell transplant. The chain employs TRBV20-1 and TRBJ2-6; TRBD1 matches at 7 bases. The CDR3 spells CWASTGRGNVLTF. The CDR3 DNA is TGCTGGGCGTCGACAGGGAGAGGTAACGTCCTGACTTTC.